This is a list of T cell receptor beta chains from one sample in a study of blood T cell repertoires in COVID-19. Generated by immunoSEQ multiplex PCR, the TCRdb table keeps only in-frame clones and is missing some. The sample includes roughly 300,000 clones, over 75% of them seen just once. Sequencing input: peripheral blood. The receptors here all came from a woman aged 30 to 39 with COVID-19, enrolled during active disease. Both conserved end residues are part of each CDR3. A D gene is named only where the DNA matches it firmly. Clone size appears in some rows only: once, few, many, or a class for an expanded clone.

J gene,V gene,clone size,D gene,CDR3 DNA,CDR3 protein
TRBJ2-7,TRBV10-1,NA,NA,TGCGCCAGCAGTAAGAACAGGGTGGGCGAGCAGTACTTC,CASSKNRVGEQYF
TRBJ1-2,TRBV10-3,NA,TRBD1,TGTGCCATCAGGTCGGACAGGGGTGACGTTGGCTACACCTTC,CAIRSDRGDVGYTF
TRBJ2-7,TRBV2,NA,NA,TGTGCCAGCAGTGAACCAGGGCTCTACGAGCAGTACTTC,CASSEPGLYEQYF
TRBJ1-2,TRBV24-1,NA,NA,TGTGCCACCAGTGATCCGGGTAATGGCTACACCTTC,CATSDPGNGYTF
TRBJ2-3,TRBV11-2,NA,TRBD2,TGTGCCAGCAGCAATAGCGGGAGGGCCACAGATACGCAGTATTTT,CASSNSGRATDTQYF
TRBJ2-1,TRBV30,NA,NA,TGTGCCTGGAAGGAGGATCCTGCTGGGAATGAGCAGTTCTTC,CAWKEDPAGNEQFF
TRBJ2-2,TRBV6-2/TRBV6-3,NA,NA,TGTGCCAGCAGCTCGACAGAGTCTTACACCGGGGAGCTGTTTTTT,CASSSTESYTGELFF
TRBJ1-1,TRBV7-9,NA,TRBD1,TGTGCCAGCAGCTTAGGGGCCGGGACAGGGGGCACTGAAGCTTTCTTT,CASSLGAGTGGTEAFF
TRBJ1-5,TRBV19,NA,TRBD1,TGTGCCAGTAGTACGGTGGGACAGGCGAAAAATCAGCCCCAGCATTTT,CASSTVGQAKNQPQHF
TRBJ1-2,TRBV10-2,NA,NA,TGCGCCAGCAGTGTAGGGAGGGATGGCTACACCTTC,CASSVGRDGYTF
TRBJ1-6,TRBV6-4,many,TRBD1,TGTGCCAGCAGTGACTCGACAGGGGGCAATTCACCCCTCCACTTT,CASSDSTGGNSPLHF
TRBJ2-2,TRBV11-2,NA,TRBD2,TGTGCCAGCAGCTTAATAGCGGGAGGGCCAGGAACCGGGGAGCTGTTTTTT,CASSLIAGGPGTGELFF
TRBJ1-6,TRBV19,NA,NA,TGTGCCAGTAGTTCGGGGGGCCTGTATTCACCCCTCCACTTT,CASSSGGLYSPLHF
TRBJ2-2,TRBV7-7,NA,NA,TGTGCTACTTTAAAGGGGGGGCACATAAACACCGGGGAGCTGTTTTTT,CATLKGGHINTGELFF
TRBJ1-3,TRBV6-2/TRBV6-3,NA,TRBD1,TGTGCCAGCAGTTACGGGACAGCCATTGGAAACACCATATATTTT,CASSYGTAIGNTIYF
TRBJ2-2,TRBV28,NA,TRBD2,TGTGCCAGCAGTCACCGGACTAGCGCGAACACCGGGGAGCTGTTTTTT,CASSHRTSANTGELFF
TRBJ1-2,TRBV5-6,NA,NA,TGTGCCAGCAGCTGGTATAAGGGGGGCTACACCTTC,CASSWYKGGYTF
TRBJ2-7,TRBV6-5,NA,NA,TGTGCCAGCAGTTACTCATTGGGGCAGGGTTCGGTCGAGCAGTACTTC,CASSYSLGQGSVEQYF
TRBJ2-3,TRBV7-8,once,NA,TGTGCCAGCAGCTTAGGACAGATCACAGATACGCAGTATTTT,CASSLGQITDTQYF
TRBJ2-7,TRBV2,NA,TRBD1,TGTGCCAGCACTCCGGACAGGGGGCTTGGTGAGCAGTACTTC,CASTPDRGLGEQYF
TRBJ1-1,TRBV29-1,NA,TRBD1,TGCAGCGTGGGGACAGGCAACACTGAAGCTTTCTTT,CSVGTGNTEAFF
TRBJ1-6,TRBV7-2,NA,NA,TGTGCCAGCAGCGAGAATTCACCCCTCCACTTT,CASSENSPLHF
TRBJ2-7,TRBV7-3,NA,TRBD2,TGTGCCAGCAGCTTAACGGGGGGGACTCAGTACGAGCAGTACTTC,CASSLTGGTQYEQYF
TRBJ2-1,TRBV7-8,NA,TRBD2,TGTGCCAGCAGCCCAAGGACTAGCGGGAGAACTGAGCAGTTCTTC,CASSPRTSGRTEQFF
TRBJ2-1,TRBV3-1/TRBV3-2,NA,NA,TGTGCCAGCAGCCACCACCGGGGTCCGGGAGCAAGCTACAATGAGCAGTTCTTC,CASSHHRGPGASYNEQFF
TRBJ1-2,TRBV7-9,NA,NA,TGTGCCAGCAGCTTAGTCGGGGTTGGCTACACCTTC,CASSLVGVGYTF
TRBJ1-1,TRBV6-1,NA,NA,TGTGCCAGCACCCACGAGGGGGTTTGGACTGAAGCTTTCTTT,CASTHEGVWTEAFF
TRBJ2-3,TRBV24-1,once,TRBD2,TGTGCCACCAGTGATTTTGGGCTAGCGGGAGTACAGGGTACGCAGTATTTT,CATSDFGLAGVQGTQYF
TRBJ2-1,TRBV10-3,NA,NA,TGTGCCATCTCCGCGGAGGGCTCCTACAATGAGCAGTTCTTC,CAISAEGSYNEQFF
TRBJ1-4,TRBV24-1,NA,NA,TGTGCCACCAGTGCAAGCGGCAGTGGAACTAATGAAAAACTGTTTTTT,CATSASGSGTNEKLFF
TRBJ2-3,TRBV7-9,NA,NA,TGTGCCAGCACCCGCGACACAGATACGCAGTATTTT,CASTRDTDTQYF
TRBJ1-2,TRBV30,NA,NA,TGTGCCTGGAGAGGCGTCGGGGACTATGGCTACACCTTC,CAWRGVGDYGYTF
TRBJ1-1,TRBV2,NA,TRBD1,TGTGCCAGCGCGAGACAGGGGATCAGCACTGAAGCTTTCTTT,CASARQGISTEAFF
TRBJ2-5,TRBV5-6,once,TRBD2,TGTGCCAGCGTCCTTGCGGGGAGGGTGGAGACCCAGTACTTC,CASVLAGRVETQYF
TRBJ2-5,TRBV7-9,once,TRBD2,TGTGCCAGCAGCTTAATAGCGGGAGTAGAGACCCAGTACTTC,CASSLIAGVETQYF
TRBJ1-5,TRBV4-1,NA,NA,TGCGCCAGCAGCCAACAGAATCAGCCCCAGCATTTT,CASSQQNQPQHF